This T cell receptor (beta chain) comes out of a study of blood T cell repertoires in COVID-19 (dated by TCRdb to 2018 to 2020). Context from the whole study: Samples from collaborators originated in the United States, Italy and Spain and spanned both the acute and convalescent phases of COVID-19. Samples were obtained from the ongoing ImmuneRACE study (first 160 participants) and from some 1,300 subjects provided by 6 global collaborators. The repertoires were made available in a free public database intended to serve as a resource for research on the immune response to SARS-CoV-2. The dataset comprised deeply sampled blood TCRbeta repertoires from subjects exposed to, actively infected with, or recovered from COVID-19. Where available, HLA class I and class II types were obtained from metadata supplied by the sample provider rather than from assay-based typing. Nearly every sample came with metadata listing a de-identified subject ID, COVID-19 status, age in years and sex. The prospective study material was composed of cDNA or gDNA derived from T cells, B-cell-depleted T cells, or PBMCs.

The collaborating institutions used their own protocols to collect whole blood in K2EDTA tubes. For TCRbeta analysis, collaborators shipped samples in one of three forms: frozen whole blood, isolated PBMCs, or DNA extracted from either of those sample types. Concerning this clone: Its binding antigen is unknown. Qualities for individual bases were not recorded, and no much larger clone is one base off.

The CDR3, from cysteine to phenylalanine, totals 14 residues. CDR3 DNA is the only sequence kept; it has 42 bases, read in frame from the first base. CDR1 SGHRS and CDR2 YFSETQ were looked up in the germline V gene. Deletion took 4 bases off V and 2 bases off J, with a span of 12 bases between the germline ends. TCRbeta CDR3 regions were amplified from genomic DNA using the immunoSEQ Assay, a bias-controlled multiplex PCR. The paper's data handling went like this. The number of nucleated cells in each sample was estimated from the amplification of reference gene primers within the assay. Sequence reads were collapsed and filtered to measure the absolute abundance of every unique TCRbeta CDR3 rearrangement. Productive Simpson clonality was computed per sample as the square root of Simpson's diversity index over productive rearrangements. Held by TCRdb, this immuneACCESS table contains in-frame sequences only and omits some clones. Under half of the omission traces to an unresolved V gene where checked; the cause of the rest is unknown. V and J calls and clone size come straight from that table; D and trimming were deduced from the DNA. In all, the sample holds 99,000 or so clones, and about four fifths of those were seen once. The ten largest account for approximately 38% of the sample.

Results the study describes overall, beyond this receptor: How much clinical and demographic metadata was included differed by source and by participant, and the metadata was provided uncurated.

The rearranged segments are TRBV5-1 and TRBJ2-5; the D gene is perhaps TRBD2, on 5 matching bases. Input material: peripheral blood. The sequence was obtained from an elderly man with acute or convalescent COVID-19. The nucleotide sequence reads as follows: TGCGCCAGCAGCCTACTAGTGGGACAAGAGACCCAGTACTTC. Translated, this gives CASSLLVGQETQYF.